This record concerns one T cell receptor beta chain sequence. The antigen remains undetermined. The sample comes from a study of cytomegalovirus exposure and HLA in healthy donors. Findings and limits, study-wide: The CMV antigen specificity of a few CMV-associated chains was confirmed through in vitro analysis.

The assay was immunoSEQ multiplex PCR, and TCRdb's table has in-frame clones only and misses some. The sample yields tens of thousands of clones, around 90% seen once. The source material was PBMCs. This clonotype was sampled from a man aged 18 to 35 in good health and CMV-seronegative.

In nucleotides, the CDR3 is TGCAGCGTTGGGATCGGAGGGAACACTGAAGCTTTCTTT. Amino acids: CSVGIGGNTEAFF. This chain joins TRBV29-1 and TRBJ1-1; D remains unclear. This CDR3 has 13 residues. Germline CDR1 reads SQVTM; CDR2 reads ANQGSEA. Trimming cost V 4 bases and J 1 base, with 10 bases left between them.